This is a list of T cell receptor beta chains from one sample in a study of blood T cells in healthy people across ages. TCRdb reprocessed the 5' RACE reads with MiXCR, giving one entry per CDR3 protein. The sample comprises 700,000 to 900,000 distinct CDR3 sequences, more than 25% of which are singletons, and less than 3.5% rests with the top ten. The same sample was also studied in work on T cells of mothers and their children.

The specimen was blood. These TCRs come from a boy between 10 and 17 years old in good health. Each CDR3 is given with its conserved first and last residue. D genes are given only for firm matches. Only part of the rows carry a size: once, few, many, or a class if the clone is expanded.

j_gene: TRBJ1-1
d_gene: .
abundance: .
v_gene: TRBV10-3
CDR3aa: CAIRPPVRWGVYTEAFF
CDR3nt: TGTGCCATCAGGCCGCCAGTCAGATGGGGGGTTTACACTGAAGCTTTCTTT

j_gene: TRBJ2-3
d_gene: .
abundance: .
v_gene: TRBV7-2
CDR3aa: CASSYAGDTQYF
CDR3nt: TGTGCCAGCAGCTACGCCGGCGATACGCAGTATTTT

j_gene: TRBJ2-7
d_gene: .
abundance: .
v_gene: TRBV6-5
CDR3aa: CASENGGEQYF
CDR3nt: TGTGCCAGCGAGAACGGGGGCGAGCAGTACTTC

j_gene: TRBJ2-5
d_gene: .
abundance: .
v_gene: TRBV18
CDR3aa: CASSPSRQEKETQYF
CDR3nt: TGTGCCAGCTCACCATCGCGACAGGAGAAAGAGACCCAGTACTTC

j_gene: TRBJ2-5
d_gene: TRBD2
abundance: few
v_gene: TRBV20-1
CDR3aa: CSAPRARREETQYF
CDR3nt: TGCAGTGCCCCCCGGGCTAGGCGGGAGGAGACCCAGTACTTC

j_gene: TRBJ1-1
d_gene: TRBD1
abundance: .
v_gene: TRBV27
CDR3aa: CASSRTGGADTEAFF
CDR3nt: TGTGCCAGCAGTAGGACAGGGGGCGCCGACACTGAAGCTTTCTTT

j_gene: TRBJ2-5
d_gene: .
abundance: .
v_gene: TRBV29-1
CDR3aa: CSASTTGTQETQYF
CDR3nt: TGCAGCGCATCTACGACAGGCACTCAAGAGACCCAGTACTTC

j_gene: TRBJ2-5
d_gene: TRBD1
abundance: few
v_gene: TRBV7-9
CDR3aa: CASSSLDRGRETQYF
CDR3nt: TGTGCCAGCAGCTCCCTGGACAGGGGGCGAGAGACCCAGTACTTC

j_gene: TRBJ2-3
d_gene: TRBD1
abundance: many
v_gene: TRBV5-1
CDR3aa: CASSYRPGTGEADTQYF
CDR3nt: TGCGCCAGCAGCTACCGTCCCGGGACAGGGGAGGCAGATACGCAGTATTTT

j_gene: TRBJ2-2
d_gene: .
abundance: few
v_gene: TRBV6-1
CDR3aa: CASSTWTGLTGELFF
CDR3nt: TGTGCCAGTTCTACATGGACTGGACTCACCGGGGAGCTGTTTTTT